Sequencing of this T cell receptor (beta chain) was carried out in a study of shared clonotypes between healthy human individuals. Libraries were prepared by immunoSEQ multiplex PCR; TCRdb keeps only in-frame clonotypes and omits some of them. The data contain about 520,000 clones, around 96% of them singletons. The sample was naive CD4+ T cells sorted from blood. Subset: CD45RA+ positively selected. This receptor was identified in a woman aged 30 to 39 in good health.

The CDR3 region has the DNA TGCAGCGTTGCCCGGACAGGGGGTGGTGAGCAGTTCTTC. This translates into CSVARTGGGEQFF. The chain carries TRBV29-1 and TRBJ2-1; 10 nucleotides match TRBD1. The V segment lost 4 bases and the J segment 9 bases; nucleotides outside the gene matches: 6. Germline CDR1 SQVTM, CDR2 ANQGSEA. The length of the CDR3 is 13 residues.